What follows are 9 T cell receptor beta chains derived from one specimen sequenced in a study of blood T cells in healthy people across ages (dated by TCRdb to the mid-2010s). Libraries were built with 5' RACE. The run used an Illumina HiSeq 2500. A second PCR of roughly 7 to 11 cycles was run with a J-beta primer mix and a sample-barcoded 5' primer. The raw public data were reprocessed by TCRdb itself: fastp quality trimming at Q25, MiXCR clonotype calling, in-frame beta chains only. Each record represents a unique CDR3 protein, reported with the most common genes and DNA among its rows. This sample gives 550,000 to 650,000 distinct CDR3 sequences in total; 27% of them show up just once. Of the sample, approximately 3.5% falls within the top ten clones. These same data were also listed under a study on T cells of mothers and their children.

Source material: blood. The receptors here all came from a boy aged 2 to 9 in good health.

The gene calls are TRBV10-3 and TRBJ1-1; no firm D call. Germline-derived CDR1 and CDR2 are ENHRY and SYGVKD. V shed 4 bases and J shed 0 bases, with 9 bases lying between them. The CDR3 loop spans 14 amino acids. In DNA, the CDR3 is TGTGCCATCAGTGTCGGACCGATGAACACTGAAGCTTTCTTT. Translating it yields CAISVGPMNTEAFF.

This clonotype was observed a handful of times. The chain is built from TRBV12-3 or TRBV12-4 and TRBJ1-1, with no clear D. This CDR3 has 14 residues. Trimming removed 3 bases at V and 8 bases at J, with 16 bases between. Here the CDR3 reads CASSLTGAGAEAFF. CDR3 sequence (DNA): TGTGCCAGCAGTTTGACGGGCGCCGGCGCCGAAGCTTTCTTT.

J is TRBJ1-2 and V is TRBV7-2; D gene unclear. The germline V gene encodes CDR1 SGHTA and CDR2 FQGNSA. The ends were cut back, 0 bases at V and 1 base at J, with 6 bases in the middle. CDR3 length: 14 residues. CDR3 DNA: TGTGCCAGCAGCTTAGCAGGAGTTAACTATGGCTACACCTTC. Its translation is CASSLAGVNYGYTF.

The sample holds a few counts of this clonotype. The chain links TRBV3-1 to TRBJ1-2; no clear D. V was cut by 2 bases and J by 6 bases, with 4 bases left in between. The CDR3 consists of 11 residues. Germline values: CDR1 LGHDT, CDR2 YNNKEL (reference sequence). CDR3 sequence: CASSQLDGYTF. As DNA, the CDR3 is TGTGCCAGCAGCCAATTGGATGGCTACACCTTC.

This clonotype was detected only a few times. The chain recombines TRBV5-1 with TRBJ2-2; TRBD1 might be the D (6 bases). The V gene's germline CDR1 is SGHRS and CDR2 YFSETQ. CDR3 length equals 14 residues. The germline V and J ends were trimmed by 4 bases and 5 bases, with 12 bases remaining between them. Here the CDR3 reads CASSPPTGTGELFF. In nucleotides, the CDR3 is TGCGCCAGCAGCCCCCCTACAGGGACCGGGGAGCTGTTTTTT.

Many counts were recorded for this clonotype. This rearrangement joins TRBV6-2 or TRBV6-3 to TRBJ2-2, with a weak D call TRBD2 (6 bases). Trimming left V 6 bases short and J 3 bases short, with 8 bases between. In germline, CDR1 is MNHEY, CDR2 SVGEGT. The CDR3 spans 13 residues. The CDR3 protein is CASSGRDTGELFF. For the CDR3, the DNA is TGTGCCAGCAGCGGGAGAGACACCGGGGAGCTGTTTTTT.

This clonotype occurred a few times. The chain employs TRBV4-1 and TRBJ2-1; 7 nucleotides line up with TRBD1. Unmatched junction bases numbered 10, after V lost 3 bases and J lost 2 bases. This CDR3 has 17 residues. Germline V CDR1 and CDR2: MGHRA, YSYEKL. Here the CDR3 reads CASSQTRQGGAYNEQFF. CDR3 nucleotide sequence: TGCGCCAGCAGCCAGACCCGACAGGGTGGCGCCTACAATGAGCAGTTCTTC.

This clonotype showed up just a few times. The chain carries TRBV6-1 and TRBJ2-1, with 9 bases that match TRBD2. Germline V CDR1 and CDR2: MNHNS, SASEGT. J was trimmed by 7 bases and V by 3 bases; bases with no gene match: 7. The CDR3 covers 15 residues. CDR3 nucleotides: TGTGCCAGCAGTGAGCGCGGGGGGGCCAATAATGAGCAGTTCTTC. Protein: CASSERGGANNEQFF.

The chain joins TRBV7-2 to TRBJ2-4; no reliable D call. V was cut by 4 bases and J by 1 base, with 14 bases left in between. CDR3 length equals 16 residues. The germline gives CDR1 SGHTA, CDR2 FQGNSA. In nucleotides, the CDR3 is TGTGCCAGCAGCTCGCACGGCAGCTACGCCAAAAACATTCAGTACTTC. Protein product: CASSSHGSYAKNIQYF.